This passage covers 30 T cell receptor beta chains from one sample sequenced in a study of control samples from healthy donors and cancer patients. The method was immunoSEQ multiplex PCR; TCRdb's version includes in-frame clones alone and lacks a portion of them. The data show about 96,000 clones, with 90% to 95% seen just once and over 8% held by the top ten. The sequenced material came from blood. These receptors came from a man in his late teens or twenties in good health.

The chain recombines TRBV19 with TRBJ2-2, with 8 bases that match TRBD1. Germline-derived CDR1 and CDR2 are LNHDA and SQIVND (reference sequence). V lost 5 bases to trimming and J lost 6 bases; unmatched junction nucleotides: 5. The CDR3 loop spans 14 amino acids. CDR3 amino acids: CASSSQQGAGELFF. The DNA for the CDR3 is TGTGCCAGTAGTTCGCAACAGGGGGCCGGGGAGCTGTTTTTT.

The gene calls are TRBV19 and TRBJ2-7; TRBD2 aligns across 7 bases. The V segment lost 7 bases and the J segment 1 base; nucleotides outside the gene matches: 10. Germline-derived CDR1 and CDR2 are LNHDA and SQIVND (reference sequence). The CDR3 is 15 amino acids. CDR3 protein: CASIGTGGGSYEQYF. The CDR3 region has the DNA TGTGCCAGTATCGGGACGGGCGGGGGATCCTACGAGCAGTACTTC.

V usage is TRBV7-9 and J usage is TRBJ2-3; 9 bases match TRBD1. CDR3 length equals 16 residues. The V gene end was trimmed by 5 bases and the J gene end by 3 bases; junction bases not matched to a gene: 9. Germline CDR1 is SEHNR and CDR2 is FQNEAQ (reference sequence). This CDR3 is CASSGDRAKVTDTQYF. CDR3 nucleotide sequence: TGTGCCAGCAGCGGGGACAGGGCGAAAGTGACAGATACGCAGTATTTT. The whole variable domain, remainder taken from reference TRBV7-9 and TRBJ2-3, is DTGVSQNPRHKITKRGQNVTFRCDPISEHNRLYWYRQTLGQGPEFLTYFQNEAQLEKSRLLSDRFSAERPKGSFSTLEIQRTEQGDSAMYLCASSGDRAKVTDTQYFGPGTRLTVL.

V and J are TRBV30 and TRBJ1-5; no firm D call. The V gene's germline CDR1 is GTSNPN and CDR2 SVGIG (reference sequence). This CDR3 region has 12 residues. Trimming removed 1 base at V and 0 bases at J, with 1 base between. The CDR3 DNA is TGTGCCTGGAGTGATAGCAATCAGCCCCAGCATTTT. Translating gives CAWSDSNQPQHF. Full variable domain (missing parts from reference TRBV30 and TRBJ1-5): SQTIHQWPATLVQPVGSPLSLECTVEGTSNPNLYWYRQAAGRGLQLLFYSVGIGQISSEVPQNLSASRPQDRQFILSSKKLLLSDSGFYLCAWSDSNQPQHFGDGTRLSIL.

The chain uses TRBV2 and TRBJ1-5; D is uncertain. Germline assignment: CDR1 SNHLY and CDR2 FYNNEI. Deletions cut 3 bases from V and 5 bases from J, with 11 bases between. The CDR3 is 14 residues long. CDR3: CASSESPDYQPQHF. DNA for the CDR3: TGTGCCAGCAGTGAGTCCCCAGACTATCAGCCCCAGCATTTT.

The CDR3 protein is CAWSGGHSPSYEQYF. The CDR3 DNA sequence: TGTGCCTGGAGTGGGGGACACAGTCCCTCCTACGAGCAGTACTTC. The chain joins TRBV30 to TRBJ2-7; possible D gene TRBD1, 6 bases. V lost 1 base and J lost 0, with 13 bases in between. This CDR3 has 15 amino acids. Germline-derived CDR1 and CDR2 are GTSNPN and SVGIG (reference sequence).

The chain recombines TRBV27 with TRBJ2-1; D could derive from TRBD1 or TRBD2 (5 bases each). Germline V gene sequence: CDR1 MNHEY, CDR2 SMNVEV (reference sequence). CDR3 length: 13 residues. The germline V and J ends were trimmed by 8 bases and 3 bases, with 11 bases remaining between them. The CDR3 coding sequence is TGTGCCAGCGTGGGACGGGGCTACAATGAGCAGTTCTTC. Protein product: CASVGRGYNEQFF.

The genes are TRBV6-5 and TRBJ1-1, with 8 nucleotides matching TRBD1. The ends lost 4 bases at V and 4 bases at J; junction bases unmatched: 8. Germline assignment: CDR1 MNHEY and CDR2 SVGAGI. This CDR3 has 15 amino acids. The CDR3 DNA follows: TGTGCCAGCAGTTTCAGGGGGCTCGGTGGCACTGAAGCTTTCTTT. Protein product: CASSFRGLGGTEAFF.

The chain couples TRBV3-1 (or the pseudogene TRBV3-2) to TRBJ1-6; no reliable D call. This CDR3 spans 16 amino acids. The V and J ends lost 1 base and 8 bases respectively, with 15 bases between them. Germline V gives CDR1 LGHDT, CDR2 YNNKEL (reference sequence). CDR3 protein: CASSQVPLGKHSPLHF. The CDR3 nucleotides read TGTGCCAGCAGCCAAGTTCCTCTAGGGAAGCATTCACCCCTCCACTTT.

The rearrangement links TRBV4-3 to TRBJ2-1; a weak D match, TRBD2 (6 bases). The CDR3 is made up of 15 amino acids. The germline V gene encodes CDR1 LGHNA and CDR2 YSLEER. The V and J ends lost 0 bases and 10 bases respectively, with 16 bases between them. Written as DNA, the CDR3 is TGCGCCAGCAGCCAAGATGTCGGAGGGGCTCAAGAGCAGTTCTTC. This translates into CASSQDVGGAQEQFF.

The V gene is TRBV11-2, the J gene TRBJ2-7; D not certain. The CDR3 runs to 13 residues. Germline CDR1 is SGHAT and CDR2 is FQNNGV. V was trimmed by 1 base and J by 6 bases, leaving 10 bases between them. CDR3 in amino acids: CASSLANGAEQYF. DNA of the CDR3: TGTGCCAGCAGCTTAGCCAATGGAGCCGAGCAGTACTTC.

In DNA form, the CDR3 reads TGTGCCAGCAGTTTGAATAACAATGAGCAGTTCTTC. This translates into CASSLNNNEQFF. J is TRBJ2-1 and V is TRBV6-6; D unclear. Germline CDR1 MNHNY, CDR2 SVGAGI (reference sequence). This CDR3 spans 12 amino acids. Trimming left V 4 bases short and J 5 bases short, with 6 bases between.

The genes are TRBV30 and TRBJ1-5; D unclear. Germline CDR1 and CDR2: GTSNPN and SVGIG (reference sequence). The CDR3 is 15 residues long. Trimming shortened V by 2 bases and J by 0 bases, and 11 bases separated the two germline ends. The DNA of the CDR3 is TGTGCCTGGAGTAGGGTGGGATATAGCAATCAGCCCCAGCATTTT. Protein: CAWSRVGYSNQPQHF.

This rearrangement joins TRBV7-9 to TRBJ1-1; D not certain. The CDR3 loop spans 15 amino acids. Trimming removed 1 base from V and 11 bases from J, with 20 bases in between. Germline V gives CDR1 SEHNR, CDR2 FQNEAQ (reference sequence). In DNA, the CDR3 is TGTGCCAGCAGCTTAGAGGCAGCCCGTGGGATAGAGGCTTTCTTT. Protein sequence: CASSLEAARGIEAFF.

The rearrangement uses TRBV2 and TRBJ1-2; no definite D call. CDR1 and CDR2 from the germline V gene are SNHLY and FYNNEI. The V gene lost 0 bases and the J gene lost 7 bases, with 15 bases spanning the gap. The CDR3 sequence is 15 residues long. The CDR3, as DNA: TGTGCCAGCAGTGAAGCCTCATTAGGGAGGTCTGGCTACACCTTC. Translation: CASSEASLGRSGYTF.

This sequence joins TRBV4-1 and TRBJ2-3; D unresolved. V lost 0 bases and J 3 bases, leaving 10 bases between the germline ends. This CDR3 is 15 amino acids long. CDR1 and CDR2 (germline): MGHRA, YSYEKL. This CDR3 is CASSQDPTPTDTQYF. CDR3 sequence (DNA): TGCGCCAGCAGCCAAGATCCGACTCCGACAGATACGCAGTATTTT.

This clone turned up a few times. This chain links TRBV4-1 with TRBJ2-2; 7 bases align to TRBD2. Germline V gene lookup returns CDR1 MGHRA and CDR2 YSYEKL. The CDR3 is 15 residues long. J lost 6 bases, V lost 3 bases, and 7 bases had no gene match. The CDR3 bases are TGCGCCAGCAGCCAGTCGGGCGGGGGAGCCGGGGAGCTGTTTTTT. Translation: CASSQSGGGAGELFF.

The gene calls are TRBV19 and TRBJ1-5, with unresolved D. The V gene lost 1 base and the J gene lost 11 bases, with 15 bases spanning the gap. Germline V lookup: CDR1 LNHDA, CDR2 SQIVND (reference sequence). This CDR3 has 14 amino acids. CDR3 nucleotide sequence: TGTGCCAGTAGTATAGGGGGTGGTGATGGGGCCCAGCATTTT. This translates into CASSIGGGDGAQHF.

The chain joins TRBV15 to TRBJ2-1, with TRBD1 matching 10 bases. Germline CDR1 reads LNHNV; CDR2 reads YYDKDF (reference sequence). The CDR3 spans 15 residues. V trimming: 5 bases; J trimming: 4 bases; junction bases outside the gene matches: 5. CDR3 coding DNA: TGTGCCACCAGCTTTCCGGGACAGGGGTACAATGAGCAGTTCTTC. It codes for CATSFPGQGYNEQFF.

The gene calls are TRBV2 and TRBJ1-2, with D perhaps TRBD1 (5 bases). This CDR3 region has 13 residues. The germline gives CDR1 SNHLY, CDR2 FYNNEI. Trimming took 6 bases from V and 4 from J, leaving 12 bases between them. The CDR3, as DNA: TGTGCCAGCAGAGGATCGGACATCTATGGCTACACCTTC. As protein: CASRGSDIYGYTF.

V and J are TRBV2 and TRBJ1-1, with D hard to call. Looked up from germline, CDR1 is SNHLY and CDR2 is FYNNEI. Trimming stripped 6 bases from V and 0 bases from J, with 5 bases between. The length of the CDR3 is 12 residues. In DNA, the CDR3 is TGTGCCAGCAGGAACTTGAACACTGAAGCTTTCTTT. The encoded protein is CASRNLNTEAFF.

This clone was seen just once. The rearrangement joins TRBV5-1 to TRBJ1-5, with D unclear. V was pared by 4 bases and J by 1 base, with 9 bases between. CDR1 is SGHRS, CDR2 YFSETQ, per germline. The CDR3 spans 14 residues. CDR3 DNA: TGCGCCAGCAGCCCTAGTACCAGCAATCAGCCCCAGCATTTT. It codes for CASSPSTSNQPQHF.

The genes are TRBV29-1 and TRBJ1-1, with D hard to call. The CDR3 loop spans 10 amino acids. CDR1 is SQVTM, CDR2 ANQGSEA, per germline. This chain's CDR3 is CTPGNTEAFF. As DNA, the CDR3 is TGCACCCCGGGGAACACTGAAGCTTTCTTT.

This chain connects TRBV3-1 (or the pseudogene TRBV3-2) to TRBJ2-1; D gene unclear. CDR3 length: 14 amino acids. V was pared by 0 bases and J by 7 bases, with 10 bases between. Germline-derived CDR1 and CDR2 are LGHDT and YNNKEL (reference sequence). The CDR3 loop is CASSQDGVVNEQFF. Here the CDR3 DNA reads TGTGCCAGCAGCCAAGATGGGGTGGTGAATGAGCAGTTCTTC.

This clone came up a few times. This chain links TRBV19 with TRBJ1-2; D is undetermined. CDR3 length: 13 amino acids. The V gene lost 3 bases and the J gene lost 6 bases, with 11 bases spanning the gap. Germline V gene lookup returns CDR1 LNHDA and CDR2 SQIVND (reference sequence). CDR3 protein: CASSIGGSHGYTF. The CDR3 nucleotides read TGTGCCAGTAGTATTGGCGGGTCGCATGGCTACACCTTC.

This chain uses TRBV5-4 with TRBJ1-1; 8 bases are a match to TRBD1. Germline loops: CDR1 SGHNT, CDR2 YYREEE (reference sequence). The V and J ends lost 2 bases and 8 bases, in that order; junction bases with no gene match: 2. The CDR3 has 12 amino acids. CDR3 sequence reads: CASSFGQGEAFF. The CDR3, as DNA: TGTGCCAGCAGCTTCGGACAGGGAGAAGCTTTCTTT.

The rearrangement links TRBV30 to TRBJ2-7, with TRBD1 matching 9 bases. The CDR3 length is 13 residues. Germline V gene lookup returns CDR1 GTSNPN and CDR2 SVGIG (reference sequence). V lost 5 bases and J lost 6; bases outside the gene matches: 8. DNA for the CDR3: TGTGCCTGGGGGACAGGGACGGACATCGAGCAGTACTTC. Protein product: CAWGTGTDIEQYF.

The chain joins TRBV12-3 or TRBV12-4 to TRBJ2-7, with D perhaps matching TRBD2 (6 bases). CDR3 length: 13 residues. Deletions cut 3 bases from V and 7 bases from J, with 13 bases between. In nucleotides, the CDR3 is TGTGCCAGCAGTTTGGGGGGTCGTGATGAGCAGTACTTC. It codes for CASSLGGRDEQYF.

The chain combines TRBV9 with TRBJ2-7; a weak D match, TRBD2 (6 bases). The CDR3 is made up of 14 amino acids. Germline CDR1 reads SGDLS; CDR2 reads YYNGEE. V lost 2 bases and J 0 bases, leaving 9 bases between the germline ends. The CDR3 loop reads CASSVGGISYEQYF. For the CDR3, the DNA is TGTGCCAGCAGCGTGGGCGGGATCTCCTACGAGCAGTACTTC.

The chain combines TRBV7-3 with TRBJ2-5; either TRBD1 or TRBD2 may fit D (6 bases each). The CDR3 is 17 residues long. Per the germline V gene, CDR1 is SGHTA and CDR2 is FQGTGA. The ends were cut back, 0 bases at V and 9 bases at J, with 23 bases in the middle. CDR3 coding DNA: TGTGCCAGCAGCTTAACCCCGGTTAGCGGCAGCAGGGGCGCCCAGTACTTC. Translating it yields CASSLTPVSGSRGAQYF.